The next 19 T cell receptor beta chains were all read from a single sample in a study of T cell changes during pregnancy in multiple sclerosis. TCRdb's table, derived via immunoSEQ multiplex PCR, lists solely in-frame clones and lacks some. Altogether roughly 40,000 clones are present, 92% being singletons, with the ten largest covering 13%. The starting material was CD8+ T cells from peripheral blood mononuclear cells, obtained in the first trimester of pregnancy. The source of these receptors is a female donor with multiple sclerosis, enrolled in a pregnancy study.

The V gene is TRBV27, the J gene TRBJ2-6; D gene unclear. The germline gives CDR1 MNHEY, CDR2 SMNVEV (reference sequence). V lost 5 bases, J lost 2 bases, and 7 bases lay in between. This CDR3 region has 14 residues. The CDR3 region is CASSNSAGANVLTF. Written as DNA, the CDR3 is TGTGCCAGCAGTAATTCTGCTGGGGCCAACGTCCTGACTTTC.

This clone was recorded only once. The chain couples TRBV5-4 to TRBJ1-2; 7 positions agree with TRBD1. CDR3 length: 15 residues. V dropped 4 bases and J dropped 1; count of bases not matched to a gene: 7. Germline V gene lookup returns CDR1 SGHNT and CDR2 YYREEE (reference sequence). The CDR3 DNA is TGTGCCAGCAGCGACAGGGAATGGGGTAACTATGGCTACACCTTC. The encoded protein is CASSDREWGNYGYTF. The whole variable domain, filled in from reference TRBV5-4 and TRBJ1-2, reads ETGVTQSPTHLIKTRGQQVTLRCSSQSGHNTVSWYQQALGQGPQFIFQYYREEENGRGNFPPRFSGLQFPNYSSELNVNALELDDSALYLCASSDREWGNYGYTFGSGTRLTVV.

The chain is built from TRBV10-3 and TRBJ1-1; 9 nucleotides agree with TRBD1. CDR3 length: 15 residues. Germline V CDR1 and CDR2: ENHRY, SYGVKD. Trimming removed 0 bases from V and 5 bases from J; junction bases left unmatched: 4. CDR3 sequence (DNA): TGTGCCATCAGTGAGTCGAACAGGGGGCCTACTGAAGCTTTCTTT. Protein product: CAISESNRGPTEAFF.

The gene calls are TRBV13 and TRBJ2-3; the D is unclear. V lost 1 base, J lost 4 bases, and 3 bases lay in between. Per germline, CDR1 PRHDT and CDR2 FYEKMQ (reference sequence). The CDR3 is 12 amino acids. The CDR3 spells CASSLAADTQYF. The CDR3 DNA reads as TGTGCCAGCAGCTTAGCGGCAGATACGCAGTATTTT.

The chain combines TRBV23-1 with TRBJ1-1, with unresolved D. TRBV23-1 is noted as an ORF with a role that remains uncertain. There are 15 residues in the CDR3. The V and J ends lost 0 bases and 0 bases respectively, with 8 bases between them. CDR3 coding DNA: TGCGCCAGCAGTCAATCGCGGGGATTGAACACTGAAGCTTTCTTT. Its translation is CASSQSRGLNTEAFF.

The chain couples TRBV7-2 to TRBJ2-7, with D tentatively TRBD2 (6 bases). Trimming took 5 bases from V and 4 from J, leaving 15 bases between them. The CDR3 has 14 amino acids. Germline V gene lookup returns CDR1 SGHTA and CDR2 FQGNSA. The CDR3 bases are TGTGCCAGCAGCCCGGGACTCCGTGGGTACGAGCAGTACTTC. Translation gives CASSPGLRGYEQYF.

The chain links TRBV10-3 to TRBJ1-4, with TRBD1 identical over 9 bases. Looked up from germline, CDR1 is ENHRY and CDR2 is SYGVKD. The CDR3 contains 15 residues. The J segment lost 4 bases and the V segment lost 2 bases, leaving 2 bases of the junction unmatched. The CDR3 DNA sequence: TGTGCCATCAGTGAGGGACAGGGGAATAATGAAAAACTGTTTTTT. Its protein product is CAISEGQGNNEKLFF.

The CDR3 is CASSSGLAGQTYNEQFF. CDR3 bases: TGCGCCAGCAGCTCTGGACTAGCGGGGCAAACCTACAATGAGCAGTTCTTC. This sequence joins TRBV5-1 and TRBJ2-1; 12 bases match TRBD2. The CDR3 is 17 residues long. The germline gives CDR1 SGHRS, CDR2 YFSETQ. Trimming cost V 3 bases and J 2 bases; bases outside gene matches: 6. Filled out from reference TRBV5-1 and TRBJ2-1, the complete variable domain reads KAGVTQTPRYLIKTRGQQVTLSCSPISGHRSVSWYQQTPGQGLQFLFEYFSETQRNKGNFPGRFSGRQFSNSRSEMNVSTLELGDSALYLCASSSGLAGQTYNEQFFGPGTRLTVL.

Regarding this clone: The junction departs from germline at one end; a sequencing error may be responsible. V is TRBV7-7 and J is TRBJ2-2; a possible D gene is TRBD2 (5 bases). The CDR3 has 13 amino acids. Germline V gene sequence: CDR1 SSHAT, CDR2 FNYEAQ (reference sequence). CDR3 sequence reads: CASSYGGTGELFF. CDR3 DNA sequence: TGTGCTAGCAGCTACGGAGGAACCGGGGAGCTGTTTTTT.

This rearrangement joins TRBV14 to TRBJ1-5; the D gene is possibly TRBD1 (6 bases). The CDR3 consists of 13 residues. Between the trimmed V and J ends, which lost 6 bases and 9 bases, there was a span of 15 bases. The germline V gene has CDR1 SGHDN and CDR2 FVKESK. The CDR3 reads CASSWGLQAPQHF. The CDR3 nucleotides read TGTGCCAGCAGTTGGGGGCTACAGGCGCCCCAGCATTTT.

The chain combines TRBV6-6 with TRBJ2-7; 8 bases align to TRBD1. The CDR3 contains 12 residues. Unmatched junction bases numbered 2, after V lost 10 bases and J lost 0 bases. Germline V gives CDR1 MNHNY, CDR2 SVGAGI (reference sequence). DNA for the CDR3: TGTGCCACAGGGACAGGCTCCTACGAGCAGTACTTC. It encodes CATGTGSYEQYF.

This chain connects TRBV4-1 to TRBJ2-3; D might be TRBD1 (6 bases). The germline CDR1 and CDR2 sequences are MGHRA and YSYEKL. The CDR3 totals 16 residues. With 5 bases removed from V and 3 bases from J, the gap between germline ends came to 18 bases. Written as DNA, the CDR3 is TGCGCCAGCAGCATGCGTCAGGGGATGCTTACAGATACGCAGTATTTT. Translated, it gives CASSMRQGMLTDTQYF.

The table lists this clone with a count of one. The CDR3 region has the DNA TGTGCCAGCAGCCAAGCTCCTATCGGGGAGCAGTACTTC. Translated: CASSQAPIGEQYF. The chain recombines TRBV4-2 with TRBJ2-7; D not certain. V was cut by 1 base and J by 7 bases, with 11 bases left in between. The CDR3 spans 13 residues. Germline CDR1 and CDR2: LGHNA and YNFKEQ.

The CDR3 nucleotides are TGTGCCAGCAGTTCCCCCGGGGGACAGGATAGAAACACCATATATTTT. Protein: CASSSPGGQDRNTIYF. The chain uses TRBV6-6 and TRBJ1-3; 8 bases map to TRBD1. Trimming cost V 4 bases and J 5 bases; bases outside gene matches: 10. The V gene's germline CDR1 is MNHNY and CDR2 SVGAGI (reference sequence). The CDR3 is 16 residues long.

CDR3 region: CSVGPGTGPGYTF. Written as DNA, the CDR3 is TGCAGCGTTGGGCCCGGGACAGGGCCTGGCTACACCTTC. J is TRBJ1-2 and V is TRBV29-1; 9 bases fit TRBD1. In germline, CDR1 is SQVTM, CDR2 ANQGSEA. Trimming at V came to 4 bases and at J to 7 bases, leaving 7 bases not matched to a gene. CDR3 length: 13 residues.

The chain has TRBV9 and TRBJ1-5, with 11 bases identical to TRBD1. The germline V gene encodes CDR1 SGDLS and CDR2 YYNGEE. J was trimmed by 10 bases and V by 3 bases; bases with no gene match: 3. This CDR3 contains 13 residues. CDR3 in amino acids: CASSGTGGGPQHF. The CDR3 DNA follows: TGTGCCAGCAGCGGGACAGGGGGCGGACCCCAGCATTTT.

This clone was found once. The chain is built from TRBV7-9 and TRBJ2-7; a weak D match, TRBD1 (5 bases). This CDR3 region has 14 residues. The V end was cut by 6 bases, the J end by 5 bases, with 17 bases between. Germline CDR1 reads SEHNR; CDR2 reads FQNEAQ (reference sequence). The CDR3 loop reads CASSWVGRAHEQYF. CDR3 nucleotides: TGTGCCAGCAGTTGGGTGGGCAGGGCCCACGAGCAGTACTTC.

J is TRBJ2-1 and V is TRBV6-4; 7 bases line up with TRBD2. The CDR3 covers 15 residues. Germline V lookup: CDR1 MRHNA, CDR2 SNTAGT. J was trimmed by 6 bases and V by 9 bases; bases with no gene match: 14. The CDR3: CASNPGGGGANEQFF. CDR3 in DNA: TGTGCCAGTAACCCCGGAGGCGGGGGAGCCAATGAGCAGTTCTTC.

This rearrangement joins TRBV27 to TRBJ2-1; D uncertain. The CDR3 covers 13 residues. V lost 5 bases to trimming and J lost 0 bases, with 5 bases between them. Per the germline V gene, CDR1 is MNHEY and CDR2 is SMNVEV (reference sequence). CDR3 loop: CASSTSSYNEQFF. In nucleotides, the CDR3 is TGTGCCAGCAGTACGAGCTCCTACAATGAGCAGTTCTTC.